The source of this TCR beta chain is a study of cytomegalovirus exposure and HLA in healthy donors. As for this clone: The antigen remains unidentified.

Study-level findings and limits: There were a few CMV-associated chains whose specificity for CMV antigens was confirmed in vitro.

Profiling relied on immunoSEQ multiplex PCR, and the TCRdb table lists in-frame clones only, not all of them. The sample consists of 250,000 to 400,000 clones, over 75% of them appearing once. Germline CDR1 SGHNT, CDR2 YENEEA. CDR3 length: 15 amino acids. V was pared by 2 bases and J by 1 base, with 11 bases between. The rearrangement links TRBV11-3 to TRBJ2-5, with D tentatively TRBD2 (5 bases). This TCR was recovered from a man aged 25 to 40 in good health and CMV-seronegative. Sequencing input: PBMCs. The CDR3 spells CASSLQPAGQETQYF. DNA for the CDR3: TGTGCCAGCAGCTTACAACCCGCGGGCCAAGAGACCCAGTACTTC.